Listed below are T cell receptor beta chains from one sample, sequenced in a study of neurological immune-mediated disorders. From the 5' RACE reads, TCRdb called clonotypes with MiXCR, one entry per CDR3 protein. The sample has over 20,000 distinct CDR3 sequences; under 11% are singletons. Sequenced: PBMCs. These receptors came from an older woman with HTLV-1-associated myelopathy (HAM/TSP). Each CDR3 is given with its conserved first and last residue.

V: TRBV20-1
CDR3: CSARAEGMNTEAFF

V: TRBV5-1
CDR3: CASQKGAMNTEAFF

V: TRBV20-1
CDR3: CSARGPGGNTGELFF

V: TRBV29-1
CDR3: CSVDGFVGRDTGELFF

V: TRBV20-1
CDR3: CSAATGEHTEAFF

V: TRBV20-1
CDR3: CSASRQTVAVYQETQYF

V: TRBV12-3/TRBV12-4
CDR3: CASSLRGGGIDTQYF

V: TRBV5-6
CDR3: CASSTRQAVDTQYF

V: TRBV5-6
CDR3: CASSLGRLPPDNEQFF

V: TRBV5-1
CDR3: CASRISYEQYF

V: TRBV20-1
CDR3: CSASFLAGEETQYF

V: TRBV5-1
CDR3: CASSLGPRDNREKLFF

V: TRBV5-1
CDR3: CASSLPSTGELFF

V: TRBV7-2
CDR3: CASSEGFGTYYEQYF

V: TRBV12-3/TRBV12-4
CDR3: CASSGPTTYEQYF

V: TRBV10-2
CDR3: CASSSGLAMYQETQYF

V: TRBV27
CDR3: CASSLSTGGGYTF

V: TRBV20-1
CDR3: CSARAVLLFRYEQYF

V: TRBV20-1
CDR3: CSVIFGVYAEAFF

V: TRBV5-1
CDR3: CASSLRRVNSYEQYF

V: TRBV20-1
CDR3: CSARSMTSGGYTDTQYF

V: TRBV29-1
CDR3: CSVEERGSSSYEQYF

V: TRBV10-2
CDR3: CASSAWGDLNTGELFF

V: TRBV7-9
CDR3: CASSQSANYGYTF

V: TRBV7-8
CDR3: CAISPIGAGGGYTF

V: TRBV29-1
CDR3: CSVGREETQYF

V: TRBV18
CDR3: CASSPPLATDTQYF

V: TRBV20-1
CDR3: CSASGGATGELFF

V: TRBV18
CDR3: CASSPAGGYGNTEAFF

V: TRBV12-3/TRBV12-4
CDR3: CASGLGAGRETEAFF

V: TRBV5-1
CDR3: CASQGGKSTDTQYF

V: TRBV5-1
CDR3: CASSHRDRGDNEQFF

V: TRBV7-7
CDR3: CASSPSLGLAGEETQYF

V: TRBV20-1
CDR3: CSASPGTSGLNEQFF

V: TRBV20-1
CDR3: CSAIRYLLAKNIQYF

V: TRBV20-1
CDR3: CSATSGGAAETQYF

V: TRBV20-1
CDR3: CSAQRLESSYNEQFF

V: TRBV11-2
CDR3: CASSLAGGTSAEAFF

V: TRBV18
CDR3: CASSPPLRAGRNTGELFF

V: TRBV6-1
CDR3: CASSEAQWGSGANVLTF

V: TRBV10-3
CDR3: CAISVGNTQYF

V: TRBV5-6
CDR3: CASSPSRAVTEAFF

V: TRBV20-1
CDR3: CSARDGGGGSYNEQFF

V: TRBV20-1
CDR3: CSARDSSTMNTEAFF